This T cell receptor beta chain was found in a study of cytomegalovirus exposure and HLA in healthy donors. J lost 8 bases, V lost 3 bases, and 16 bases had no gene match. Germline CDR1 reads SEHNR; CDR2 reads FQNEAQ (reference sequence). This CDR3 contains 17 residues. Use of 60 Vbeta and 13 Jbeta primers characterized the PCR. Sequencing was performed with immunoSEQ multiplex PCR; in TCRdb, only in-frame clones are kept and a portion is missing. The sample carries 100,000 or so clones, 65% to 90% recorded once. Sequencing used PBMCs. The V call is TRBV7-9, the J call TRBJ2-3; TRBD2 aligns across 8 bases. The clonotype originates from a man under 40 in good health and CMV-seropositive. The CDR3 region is CASSFITAGAPTLTQYF. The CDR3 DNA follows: TGTGCCAGCAGCTTCATCACAGCGGGGGCCCCGACCCTTACGCAGTATTTT.